A single sample is the source of the 14 T cell receptor beta chains below, sequenced in a study of beta chain features in type 1 diabetes. Regarding the study as a whole: In every one of the four CD4+ subsets, TCRB CDR3s were moderately but significantly shorter in Type 1 diabetes patients.

What was sequenced were expressed TCRB transcripts, since all of the isolated RNA had been reverse transcribed. Profiled with immunoSEQ multiplex PCR; TCRdb holds only in-frame clones, not every one. Among under 300,000 clones listed, 16% were seen once. These receptors have no identified antigens. The specimen was naive CD4+ T cells from blood. The receptors were sampled from a man younger than 45 with type 1 diabetes.

This rearrangement joins TRBV5-1 to TRBJ2-3, with 10 bases matching TRBD2. Germline V gives CDR1 SGHRS, CDR2 YFSETQ. This CDR3 contains 18 residues. With V trimmed by 1 base and J by 0 bases, 8 bases remained unmatched. In nucleotides, the CDR3 is TGCGCCAGCAGCTTGATCCCGGAACTAGCGGGAAGCACAGATACGCAGTATTTT. It translates to CASSLIPELAGSTDTQYF.

This clone was observed a few times. The chain recombines TRBV25-1 with TRBJ2-1; TRBD2 matches 9 bases. This CDR3 has 15 residues. Trimming removed 6 bases from V and 4 bases from J; junction bases left unmatched: 7. The germline gives CDR1 MGHDK, CDR2 SYGVNS. The chain's CDR3 is CASRPTSGRYNEQFF. DNA for the CDR3: TGTGCCAGCAGGCCCACTAGCGGGCGTTACAATGAGCAGTTCTTC.

This clone occurred a few times. The CDR3 protein is CSGQGTEKLFF. The CDR3 coding sequence is TGCAGCGGACAGGGGACAGAAAAACTGTTTTTT. This sequence joins TRBV29-1 and TRBJ1-4, with TRBD1 identical over 8 bases. Germline loops: CDR1 SQVTM, CDR2 ANQGSEA. The CDR3 is 11 residues long. The trim removed 7 bases at V and 8 bases at J, leaving 3 bases unmatched.

This clone came up a few times. The chain has TRBV30 and TRBJ1-1; 8 bases fit TRBD1. This CDR3 contains 13 residues. The ends lost 3 bases at V and 4 bases at J; junction bases unmatched: 4. Germline CDR1 GTSNPN, CDR2 SVGIG (reference sequence). CDR3 coding DNA: TGTGCCTGGAGCCTCAGGGGGCCCACTGAAGCTTTCTTT. Residues: CAWSLRGPTEAFF.

This chain joins TRBV19 and TRBJ2-7, with D possibly TRBD1 on 6 matching bases. The germline V gene has CDR1 LNHDA and CDR2 SQIVND (reference sequence). This CDR3 has 14 residues. Trimming took off 5 bases at V and 3 bases at J, with 14 bases between the two ends. CDR3 sequence reads: CASSPQGQRYEQYF. In nucleotides, the CDR3 is TGTGCCAGTAGTCCCCAAGGACAGCGCTACGAGCAGTACTTC.

The chain carries TRBV7-6 and TRBJ2-5; no firm D call. This CDR3 has 13 amino acids. V lost 0 bases, J lost 0 bases, and 2 bases lay in between. The germline gives CDR1 SGHVS, CDR2 FNYEAQ. The CDR3 protein is CASSLANQETQYF. CDR3 sequence (DNA): TGTGCCAGCAGCTTAGCGAACCAAGAGACCCAGTACTTC. Full variable domain (missing parts from reference TRBV7-6 and TRBJ2-5): GAGVSQSPRYKVTKRGQDVALRCDPISGHVSLYWYRQALGQGPEFLTYFNYEAQQDKSGLPNDRFSAERPEGSISTLTIQRTEQRDSAMYRCASSLANQETQYFGPGTRLLVL.

This clone was observed a few times. Germline and junction disagree at one end, which may indicate a read error. The chain carries TRBV19 and TRBJ2-6; 9 nucleotides match TRBD1. The length of the CDR3 is 14 residues. Germline V CDR1 and CDR2: LNHDA, SQIVND (reference sequence). CDR3 sequence reads: CASSLRTGDNVLTF. The CDR3 nucleotides read TGTGCCAGTAGTTTACGGACAGGGGACAACGTCCTGACTTTC.

The table lists this clone with a few counts. The V call is TRBV9, the J call TRBJ2-1; 7 bases align to TRBD2. V was clipped by 6 bases and J by 0 bases; unmatched bases: 3. This CDR3 is 14 amino acids long. Germline V CDR1 and CDR2: SGDLS, YYNGEE. DNA for the CDR3: TGTGCCAGCACCCCGGGGGGCTCCTACAATGAGCAGTTCTTC. Encoded protein: CASTPGGSYNEQFF.

The V and J genes are TRBV5-1 and TRBJ2-5, with D perhaps TRBD1 or TRBD2 (5 bases each). Trimming stripped 4 bases from V and 1 base from J, with 11 bases between. This CDR3 region has 14 residues. The germline gives CDR1 SGHRS, CDR2 YFSETQ. CDR3 coding DNA: TGCGCCAGCAGCCAGGGACGTCTCCAAGAGACCCAGTACTTC. Protein: CASSQGRLQETQYF.

The gene calls are TRBV2 and TRBJ2-7, with no clear D. Germline V gene data show CDR1 as SNHLY and CDR2 as FYNNEI. V was cut by 5 bases and J by 4 bases, with 6 bases left in between. The CDR3 spans 11 residues. The CDR3 DNA sequence: TGTGCCAGCAGTCAAGAGTACGAGCAGTACTTC. Translating gives CASSQEYEQYF.

The chain links TRBV30 to TRBJ2-5; unclear D gene. CDR1 and CDR2 from the germline V gene are GTSNPN and SVGIG (reference sequence). This CDR3 region has 11 residues. V lost 2 bases, J lost 5 bases, and 6 bases lay in between. CDR3 DNA sequence: TGTGCCTGGAGTCCCTCCGAGACCCAGTACTTC. Translated, it gives CAWSPSETQYF.

The V gene is TRBV4-3, the J gene TRBJ2-1; TRBD2 aligns across 9 bases. This CDR3 has 16 residues. The germline gives CDR1 LGHNA, CDR2 YSLEER. The ends lost 1 base at V and 7 bases at J; junction bases unmatched: 8. The CDR3, as DNA: TGCGCCAGCAGCCAAGTCGGCGGGAGGGCCGAAAATGAGCAGTTCTTC. Its protein product is CASSQVGGRAENEQFF.

This clone was seen more than once but under ten times. CDR3 sequence reads: CASSPTNRLAGAAEQYF. The DNA of the CDR3 is TGTGCCAGCAGCCCCACAAACAGACTAGCGGGAGCAGCCGAGCAGTACTTC. The chain joins TRBV7-8 to TRBJ2-7; TRBD2 matches at 12 bases. This CDR3 spans 17 amino acids. CDR1 SGHVS and CDR2 FQNEAQ come from the germline V gene. The V segment lost 5 bases and the J segment 6 bases; nucleotides outside the gene matches: 14.

This clone has more than one count but fewer than ten. J is TRBJ2-3 and V is TRBV19; no firm D call. CDR1 and CDR2 (germline): LNHDA, SQIVND (reference sequence). This CDR3 comprises 14 residues. V lost 1 base to trimming and J lost 5 bases, with 10 bases between them. The CDR3 sequence: CASSIGLTGDTQYF. The CDR3 DNA follows: TGTGCCAGTAGTATAGGTTTGACGGGAGATACGCAGTATTTT.